The 25 T cell receptor beta chains below all came from one sample that was sequenced in a study of blood T cell repertoires in COVID-19. Repertoires were generated with immunoSEQ multiplex PCR, while TCRdb's copy carries only in-frame clones and drops some. Of about 160,000 clones in the sample, around 74% were seen once. Source material: peripheral blood. Source of these receptors: a woman aged 60 to 75 with COVID-19, enrolled during active disease.

The chain uses TRBV4-3 and TRBJ2-7; D unresolved. Germline CDR1 reads LGHNA; CDR2 reads YSLEER. V gave up 0 bases and J gave up 10 bases, with 16 bases separating them. The CDR3 runs to 14 residues. The CDR3 reads CASSQDSGFGLQYF. The CDR3 DNA follows: TGCGCCAGCAGCCAAGACTCCGGGTTTGGCCTTCAGTACTTC.

V and J are TRBV28 and TRBJ2-7; 8 nucleotides line up with TRBD2. This CDR3 region has 14 residues. The V and J ends lost 8 bases and 0 bases, in that order; junction bases with no gene match: 6. Germline CDR1 is MDHEN and CDR2 is SYDVKM. The DNA for the CDR3 is TGTGCCAGCCGTTCGAGCGGGGGCTCCTACGAGCAGTACGTC. Its translation: CASRSSGGSYEQYV.

The count of this clone is one. This sequence joins TRBV19 and TRBJ2-5; 9 nucleotides agree with TRBD1. The CDR3 totals 17 residues. Germline V lookup: CDR1 LNHDA, CDR2 SQIVND (reference sequence). After removal of 9 bases from V and 2 bases from J, the junction contained 16 bases not matched to a gene. In DNA form, the CDR3 reads TGTGCCAGCCCAACGAGTGGGGACAGGGACTATCAAGAGACCCAGTACTTC. Amino acids: CASPTSGDRDYQETQYF.

The chain uses TRBV27 and TRBJ2-7, with a possible D match to TRBD2 (5 bases). V lost 4 bases, J lost 4 bases, and 17 bases lay in between. This CDR3 spans 15 amino acids. Germline loops: CDR1 MNHEY, CDR2 SMNVEV (reference sequence). In DNA form, the CDR3 reads TGTGCCAGCAGTTCGTTAAGCGGTTCTCAATACGAGCAGTACTTC. It is translated as CASSSLSGSQYEQYF.

This chain joins TRBV4-1 and TRBJ1-2, with 12 bases lining up with TRBD1. The CDR3 totals 15 residues. J gave up 8 bases and V 3 bases, and 7 bases lay outside the gene matches. Germline CDR1 MGHRA, CDR2 YSYEKL. The CDR3 region has the DNA TGCGCCAGCAGCCACGCGGGACAGGGGGCGCGAGGCTACACCTTC. Translation gives CASSHAGQGARGYTF.

The chain employs TRBV4-3 and TRBJ1-2, with a possible D match to TRBD1 (5 bases). Trimming removed 0 bases at V and 6 bases at J, with 20 bases between. The CDR3 covers 17 residues. Germline lookup yields CDR1 LGHNA and CDR2 YSLEER. CDR3 amino acids: CASSQDLPGRQGHGYTF. CDR3 sequence (DNA): TGCGCCAGCAGCCAAGATCTTCCTGGTCGGCAGGGCCATGGCTACACCTTC.

This chain uses TRBV9 with TRBJ2-1; no clear D gene. Looked up from germline, CDR1 is SGDLS and CDR2 is YYNGEE. The CDR3 loop spans 14 amino acids. The V end was cut by 3 bases, the J end by 4 bases, with 11 bases between. Written as DNA, the CDR3 is TGTGCCAGCAGCGCTGTCGAGTATTACAATGAGCAGTTCTTC. Encoded protein: CASSAVEYYNEQFF.

The J gene is TRBJ2-6, the V gene TRBV27, with TRBD2 as a possible D gene (5 bases). Germline V CDR1 and CDR2: MNHEY, SMNVEV (reference sequence). V lost 8 bases, J lost 4 bases, and 15 bases lay in between. The CDR3 has 15 amino acids. CDR3 DNA: TGTGCCAGCGGCGGTTTTCCTAGCGGGGCCAACGTCCTGACTTTC. Protein product: CASGGFPSGANVLTF. The full variable domain, rest sourced from reference TRBV27 and TRBJ2-6, is EAQVTQNPRYLITVTGKKLTVTCSQNMNHEYMSWYRQDPGLGLRQIYYSMNVEVTDKGDVPEGYKVSRKEKRNFPLILESPSPNQTSLYFCASGGFPSGANVLTFGAGSRLTVL.

This clone has only one observation. The chain is built from TRBV19 and TRBJ1-5; 9 bases are a match to TRBD1. Germline CDR1 and CDR2: LNHDA and SQIVND (reference sequence). V lost 6 bases and J lost 6; bases outside the gene matches: 9. The CDR3 extends over 15 amino acids. CDR3 in amino acids: CASSTGQGRAQPQHF. The CDR3 DNA reads as TGTGCCAGTAGCACGGGACAGGGAAGGGCTCAGCCCCAGCATTTT.

This chain links TRBV29-1 with TRBJ2-6; unclear D gene. This CDR3 contains 15 residues. Trimming shortened V by 2 bases and J by 0 bases, and 8 bases separated the two germline ends. Germline CDR1 is SQVTM and CDR2 is ANQGSEA. CDR3: CSVEPVNSGANVLTF. The CDR3 DNA sequence: TGCAGCGTTGAACCCGTAAACTCTGGGGCCAACGTCCTGACTTTC.

The J gene is TRBJ1-1, the V gene TRBV5-1; maybe TRBD1 (5 bases). The CDR3 has 16 residues. CDR1 SGHRS and CDR2 YFSETQ come from the germline V gene. Trimming left V 3 bases short and J 3 bases short, with 18 bases between. The CDR3 region is CASSWGRGGMDTEAFF. The CDR3 DNA follows: TGCGCCAGCAGCTGGGGACGGGGAGGAATGGACACTGAAGCTTTCTTT. Full variable domain (remainder filled in from reference TRBV5-1 and TRBJ1-1): KAGVTQTPRYLIKTRGQQVTLSCSPISGHRSVSWYQQTPGQGLQFLFEYFSETQRNKGNFPGRFSGRQFSNSRSEMNVSTLELGDSALYLCASSWGRGGMDTEAFFGQGTRLTVV.

This clone appeared many times. The rearrangement links TRBV9 to TRBJ2-5; TRBD1 might be the D (6 bases). Germline-derived CDR1 and CDR2 are SGDLS and YYNGEE. V was shortened by 4 bases and J by 3 bases, with 19 bases between the two germline ends. The CDR3 contains 16 residues. The CDR3 DNA follows: TGTGCCAGCAGCTTCCTGGGGGCAGGGGTTGAAGAGACCCAGTACTTC. Translation gives CASSFLGAGVEETQYF. The full variable domain, in which reference TRBV9 and TRBJ2-5 provide the parts outside the CDR3, is DSGVTQTPKHLITATGQRVTLRCSPRSGDLSVYWYQQSLDQGLQFLIQYYNGEERAKGNILERFSAQQFPDLHSELNLSSLELGDSALYFCASSFLGAGVEETQYFGPGTRLLVL.

The chain uses TRBV6-1 and TRBJ2-7; D not certain. This CDR3 is built from 14 residues. The V gene's germline CDR1 is MNHNS and CDR2 SASEGT. V lost 2 bases and J 6 bases, leaving 14 bases between the germline ends. The CDR3, as DNA: TGTGCCAGCAGTGAAAATCACCGGGTACGCGAGCAGTACGTC. Amino acids: CASSENHRVREQYV.

The V gene is TRBV6-5, the J gene TRBJ2-5; 9 bases agree with TRBD1. Trimming took 6 bases from V and 2 from J; bases not matched to a gene: 1. The CDR3 is 13 amino acids. Germline V gene sequence: CDR1 MNHEY, CDR2 SVGAGI. The CDR3 sequence: CASRGQGQETQYF. The CDR3 DNA reads as TGTGCCAGCAGGGGACAGGGTCAAGAGACCCAGTACTTC.

By frequency in the sample, this clone is medium-sized. In the same sample, other DNA sequences code for this CDR3. V is TRBV25-1 and J is TRBJ1-2; a weak D match, TRBD1 (5 bases). The CDR3 extends over 14 amino acids. Trimming pared 3 bases from V and 2 bases from J, leaving 10 bases between. CDR1 is MGHDK, CDR2 SYGVNS, per germline. The DNA for the CDR3 is TGTGCCAGCAGTGAGCGGGGCCCAAACTATGGCTACACCTTC. Its protein product is CASSERGPNYGYTF.

The genes are TRBV11-3 and TRBJ2-5; possible D gene TRBD2, 5 bases. V dropped 1 base and J dropped 2 bases, with 5 bases sitting between them. The CDR3 loop spans 13 amino acids. Per germline, CDR1 SGHNT and CDR2 YENEEA. CDR3 coding DNA: TGTGCCAGCAGCTTAGGAGGGCAAGAGACCCAGTACTTC. As protein: CASSLGGQETQYF.

The J gene is TRBJ2-6, the V gene TRBV2, with 11 bases that match TRBD2. V was clipped by 4 bases and J by 4 bases; unmatched bases: 12. Germline V gene lookup returns CDR1 SNHLY and CDR2 FYNNEI. The CDR3 covers 19 residues. This CDR3 reads CASSGSLAGVLPGANVLTF. As DNA, the CDR3 is TGTGCCAGCAGTGGGTCACTAGCGGGGGTTTTACCCGGGGCCAACGTCCTGACTTTC.

This chain joins TRBV2 and TRBJ2-6; possibly TRBD2 for D (6 bases). Trimming removed 4 bases at V and 2 bases at J, with 9 bases between. The germline CDR1 and CDR2 sequences are SNHLY and FYNNEI. CDR3 length: 15 residues. CDR3 coding DNA: TGTGCCAGCAGTGGTCGGACTACTGGGGCCAACGTCCTGACTTTC. The encoded protein is CASSGRTTGANVLTF.

V and J are TRBV11-2 and TRBJ2-7, with D maybe TRBD1 (6 bases). Germline lookup yields CDR1 SGHAT and CDR2 FQNNGV. The CDR3 sequence is 12 residues long. V gave up 5 bases and J gave up 4 bases, with 9 bases separating them. The CDR3 reads CASSQGQYEQYV. DNA of the CDR3: TGTGCCAGCAGCCAAGGACAGTACGAGCAGTACGTC.

In this sample, this clone turned up once. The chain has TRBV5-1 and TRBJ2-5; maybe TRBD2 (5 bases). This CDR3 has 15 amino acids. V was clipped by 0 bases and J by 2 bases, with 11 bases between them. Germline V CDR1 and CDR2: SGHRS, YFSETQ. CDR3 sequence: CASSLAKLAQETQYF. Written as DNA, the CDR3 is TGCGCCAGCAGCTTGGCCAAGTTAGCGCAAGAGACCCAGTACTTC.

V usage is TRBV9 and J usage is TRBJ2-5, with 7 nucleotides matching TRBD2. The germline V gene has CDR1 SGDLS and CDR2 YYNGEE. The CDR3 length is 15 residues. V lost 0 bases, J lost 2 bases, and 4 bases stayed unmatched. The CDR3 nucleotides read TGTGCCAGCAGCGTAGGGACTAGTCAACAAGAGACCCAGTACTTC. This encodes CASSVGTSQQETQYF.

J is TRBJ2-3 and V is TRBV28; TRBD2 aligns across 7 bases. J gave up 1 base and V 3 bases, and 7 bases lay outside the gene matches. The CDR3 has 16 amino acids. Germline loops: CDR1 MDHEN, CDR2 SYDVKM. DNA of the CDR3: TGTGCCAGCAGTTTTTCCCGGCTAGCGGGCACAGATACGCAGTATTTT. Its protein is CASSFSRLAGTDTQYF.

This rearrangement joins TRBV15 to TRBJ2-4; D may be TRBD2 (7 bases). The V end was cut by 9 bases, the J end by 6 bases, with 24 bases between. Germline loops: CDR1 LNHNV, CDR2 YYDKDF (reference sequence). The CDR3 runs 16 residues. The CDR3 reads CATRGARVSGTNIQYF. The CDR3 nucleotides are TGTGCCACTCGGGGGGCGAGGGTTTCCGGTACAAACATTCAGTACTTC.

The chain couples TRBV19 to TRBJ2-7; possibly TRBD1 for D (9 bases). V was clipped by 1 base and J by 5 bases, with 18 bases between them. The CDR3 has 16 residues. Germline V gene sequence: CDR1 LNHDA, CDR2 SQIVND (reference sequence). In DNA form, the CDR3 reads TGTGCCAGTAGTATAGCGCGGGGGGACAGGGACCACGAGCAGTACTTC. As protein: CASSIARGDRDHEQYF.

V is TRBV18 and J is TRBJ1-1, with 8 bases fitting TRBD1. CDR1 is KGHSH, CDR2 LQKENI, per germline. The CDR3 length is 17 residues. V was pared by 2 bases and J by 0 bases, with 8 bases of the junction left unmatched. CDR3 amino acids: CASSPRQGNALNTEAFF. The CDR3 DNA reads TGTGCCAGCTCACCAAGACAGGGGAACGCTCTGAACACTGAAGCTTTCTTT.